This T cell receptor (beta chain) originates from a study of cytomegalovirus exposure and HLA in healthy donors. The CDR3 is 15 residues long. With 7 bases clipped from V and 5 bases from J, the junction kept 13 bases outside the gene matches. From germline, CDR1 is SGHRS and CDR2 YFSETQ. Study results and limitations: In an earlier analysis, most TCR beta V segments were productive about 87% or about 30% of the time. Follow-up analysis later connected one missense variant in DCLRE1C with trimming of TCR beta V- and J-genes.

As to this clone: Its antigen is still unknown.

Amplification used 60 Vbeta primers and 13 Jbeta primers. TCRdb's table, derived via immunoSEQ multiplex PCR, lists solely in-frame clones and lacks some. The sample carries about 150,000 clones, over 70% recorded once. This chain joins TRBV5-1 and TRBJ1-1, with 8 nucleotides matching TRBD1. This receptor was identified in a woman in her thirties or forties in good health and CMV-seropositive. Input material: PBMCs. The CDR3 region has the DNA TGCGCCAGCGGGGTGGCGGACAGGGACTTTACTGAAGCTTTCTTT. As protein: CASGVADRDFTEAFF.